The 19 T cell receptor beta chains given below trace back to one sample, sequenced in a study of cytomegalovirus exposure and HLA in healthy donors listed by TCRdb under 2017. Library creation used the immunoSEQ multiplex PCR assay. A mixture of 60 forward primers for TCR Vbeta segments and 13 reverse primers for TCR Jbeta segments was used in the multiplex PCR. Sourced from immuneACCESS, this table was stored by TCRdb with only in-frame sequences that have V and J called. A share of the clones is absent; for the studies checked, an unresolved V gene accounts for under half, and the remainder has no known explanation. The sample data list 75,000 to 90,000 clones, and 74% of these were observed just once. Jointly, the top ten make up 20% to 25% of the sample. Sequenced: PBMCs. The origin of the receptors is a man aged 25 to 40 in good health and CMV-seropositive.

This clone showed up just a few times. V is TRBV7-8 and J is TRBJ2-7; D is uncertain. Germline V lookup: CDR1 SGHVS, CDR2 FQNEAQ. There are 12 residues in the CDR3. V dropped 4 bases and J dropped 3 bases, with 7 bases sitting between them. In DNA form, the CDR3 reads TGTGCCAGCAGCTCTTTTAGCTACGAGCAGTACTTC. This encodes CASSSFSYEQYF.

This rearrangement joins TRBV29-1 to TRBJ1-4; D is unresolved. The germline V gene has CDR1 SQVTM and CDR2 ANQGSEA. This CDR3 spans 14 amino acids. Trimming cost V 7 bases and J 0 bases, with 12 bases left between them. The CDR3 region is CSASGGSTNEKLFF. CDR3 coding DNA: TGCAGCGCTTCCGGTGGTTCAACTAATGAAAAACTGTTTTTT.

This sequence joins TRBV30 and TRBJ1-1; D ambiguous. The CDR3 is 15 residues long. Germline assignment: CDR1 GTSNPN and CDR2 SVGIG (reference sequence). Between the trimmed V and J ends, which lost 0 bases and 1 base, there was a span of 12 bases. The CDR3 DNA reads as TGTGCCTGGAGTGTAGGCTTCGCGGAGAACACTGAAGCTTTCTTT. Its translation is CAWSVGFAENTEAFF. Together with reference TRBV30 and TRBJ1-1, the CDR3 gives the full variable domain: SQTIHQWPATLVQPVGSPLSLECTVEGTSNPNLYWYRQAAGRGLQLLFYSVGIGQISSEVPQNLSASRPQDRQFILSSKKLLLSDSGFYLCAWSVGFAENTEAFFGQGTRLTVV.

The V gene is TRBV7-2, the J gene TRBJ1-1, with D possibly being TRBD1 (5 bases). Germline loops: CDR1 SGHTA, CDR2 FQGNSA. With 2 bases removed from V and 1 base from J, the gap between germline ends came to 20 bases. The CDR3 has 18 residues. The CDR3 DNA sequence: TGTGCCAGCAGCTTATGGCCTATGTCAGGGTTCTCGAACACTGAAGCTTTCTTT. This sequence encodes CASSLWPMSGFSNTEAFF. The full variable domain, in which reference TRBV7-2 and TRBJ1-1 provide the parts outside the CDR3, is GAGVSQSPSNKVTEKGKDVELRCDPISGHTALYWYRQSLGQGLEFLIYFQGNSAPDKSGLPSDRFSAERTGGSVSTLTIQRTQQEDSAVYLCASSLWPMSGFSNTEAFFGQGTRLTVV.

This chain links TRBV28 with TRBJ2-5; TRBD2 matches at 8 bases. This CDR3 is built from 12 residues. The ends lost 8 bases at V and 5 bases at J; junction bases unmatched: 4. Germline V lookup: CDR1 MDHEN, CDR2 SYDVKM. DNA of the CDR3: TGTGCCAGCTCGGGACTAGGGGAGACCCAGTACTTC. Translation: CASSGLGETQYF.

The rearrangement joins TRBV11-2 to TRBJ2-1; 7 nucleotides line up with TRBD2. CDR1 and CDR2 (germline): SGHAT, FQNNGV. V shed 1 base and J 5 bases; nucleotides not matched to a gene: 5. The CDR3 loop spans 15 amino acids. The CDR3 loop reads CASSLVQGGNNEQFF. The DNA of the CDR3 is TGTGCCAGCAGCTTAGTGCAGGGAGGGAACAATGAGCAGTTCTTC.

This chain links TRBV4-2 with TRBJ2-3; TRBD2 agrees at 9 bases. V trimming: 4 bases; J trimming: 2 bases; junction bases outside the gene matches: 19. The CDR3 totals 20 residues. Germline V gene lookup returns CDR1 LGHNA and CDR2 YNFKEQ. In nucleotides, the CDR3 is TGTGCCAGCAGCCGAACTCTCACCCAGCGGGGGGCCTTCCACACAGATACGCAGTATTTT. Protein sequence: CASSRTLTQRGAFHTDTQYF.

V gene TRBV5-1 combines with J gene TRBJ1-1, with 8 bases lining up with TRBD1. From germline, CDR1 is SGHRS and CDR2 YFSETQ. The CDR3 length is 13 residues. The trim removed 5 bases at V and 1 base at J, leaving 1 base unmatched. The CDR3 spells CASRGQENTEAFF. In DNA form, the CDR3 reads TGCGCCAGCAGGGGACAGGAGAACACTGAAGCTTTCTTT. The whole variable domain, remainder taken from reference TRBV5-1 and TRBJ1-1, is KAGVTQTPRYLIKTRGQQVTLSCSPISGHRSVSWYQQTPGQGLQFLFEYFSETQRNKGNFPGRFSGRQFSNSRSEMNVSTLELGDSALYLCASRGQENTEAFFGQGTRLTVV.

The rearrangement links TRBV30 to TRBJ2-1, with 9 bases matching TRBD2. The CDR3 has 14 amino acids. Per germline, CDR1 GTSNPN and CDR2 SVGIG (reference sequence). After removal of 0 bases from V and 3 bases from J, the junction contained 0 bases not matched to a gene. CDR3 loop: CAWSVLAGYNEQFF. CDR3 nucleotides: TGTGCCTGGAGTGTACTAGCGGGCTACAATGAGCAGTTCTTC.

The chain couples TRBV6-1 to TRBJ1-2, with 9 bases that match TRBD1. J was trimmed by 4 bases and V by 2 bases; bases with no gene match: 8. Germline V gene data show CDR1 as MNHNS and CDR2 as SASEGT. The length of the CDR3 is 16 residues. CDR3 coding DNA: TGTGCCAGCAGTGAAAGGGCGGACAGGGGTTTCTATGGCTACACCTTC. Translated: CASSERADRGFYGYTF.

Details on this clone: The junction shows a germline mismatch at one end, possibly a read error. DNA for the CDR3: TGTGCTAGCAGCTTAACGGGCGGGGGGTCCTACAATGAGCAGTTCTTC. Protein: CASSLTGGGSYNEQFF. The chain couples TRBV7-7 to TRBJ2-1; TRBD2 agrees at 8 bases. CDR1 is SSHAT and CDR2 is FNYEAQ in the germline V gene (reference sequence). This CDR3 comprises 16 residues.

This chain joins TRBV7-6 and TRBJ2-5, with TRBD2 matching over 7 bases. In germline, CDR1 is SGHVS, CDR2 FNYEAQ. The V gene end was trimmed by 4 bases and the J gene end by 5 bases; junction bases not matched to a gene: 16. The CDR3 is made up of 17 amino acids. This CDR3 reads CASSSLAGAPGWETQYF. DNA for the CDR3: TGTGCCAGCAGCTCCTTGGCGGGAGCACCAGGATGGGAGACCCAGTACTTC.

There are a few counts of this clone. This chain links TRBV28 with TRBJ2-2; perhaps TRBD1 as D (6 bases). CDR3 length equals 14 residues. Trimming left V 5 bases short and J 4 bases short, with 11 bases between. Germline V lookup: CDR1 MDHEN, CDR2 SYDVKM. The CDR3 loop is CASSLTGITGELFF. CDR3 sequence (DNA): TGTGCCAGCAGTCTTACAGGGATCACCGGGGAGCTGTTTTTT. Together with reference TRBV28 and TRBJ2-2, the CDR3 gives the full variable domain: DVKVTQSSRYLVKRTGEKVFLECVQDMDHENMFWYRQDPGLGLRLIYFSYDVKMKEKGDIPEGYSVSREKKERFSLILESASTNQTSMYLCASSLTGITGELFFGEGSRLTVL.

This chain joins TRBV2 and TRBJ1-5, with D perhaps TRBD1 (5 bases). From germline, CDR1 is SNHLY and CDR2 FYNNEI. CDR3 length: 17 amino acids. Trimming took off 2 bases at V and 4 bases at J, with 18 bases between the two ends. CDR3 nucleotides: TGTGCCAGCAGTGAATTTGGCGGGACCGTCGTTAATCAGCCCCAGCATTTT. It is translated as CASSEFGGTVVNQPQHF.

On this clone itself: Other nucleotide sequences from this sample produce the same CDR3. This chain links TRBV6-5 with TRBJ1-1, with D tentatively TRBD1 (5 bases). Trimming removed 2 bases from V and 5 bases from J, with 12 bases in between. The CDR3 has 14 amino acids. CDR1 and CDR2 from the germline V gene are MNHEY and SVGAGI. CDR3: CASSYDRQGTEAFF. The CDR3 DNA sequence: TGTGCCAGCAGTTACGATCGTCAGGGAACTGAAGCTTTCTTT.

The chain is built from TRBV28 and TRBJ2-1; 11 bases agree with TRBD2. The CDR3 runs 14 residues. Germline assignment: CDR1 MDHEN and CDR2 SYDVKM. V was clipped by 9 bases and J by 4 bases; unmatched bases: 5. CDR3 amino acids: CASLAGGEYNEQFF. In DNA, the CDR3 is TGTGCCAGTTTAGCGGGAGGGGAATACAATGAGCAGTTCTTC.

V gene TRBV29-1 combines with J gene TRBJ1-4; TRBD1 is a possible D gene (6 bases). The CDR3 extends over 16 amino acids. CDR1 is SQVTM, CDR2 ANQGSEA, per germline. V was cut by 4 bases and J by 8 bases, with 23 bases left in between. CDR3 loop: CSVGALGGAVQEKLFF. As DNA, the CDR3 is TGCAGCGTTGGAGCCCTGGGGGGGGCGGTTCAAGAAAAACTGTTTTTT.

This clone was found a few times. The chain has TRBV4-3 and TRBJ2-7, with a tentative D call TRBD2 (7 bases). Germline-derived CDR1 and CDR2 are LGHNA and YSLEER. This CDR3 is 22 amino acids long. V lost 0 bases to trimming and J lost 2 bases, with 32 bases between them. CDR3 amino acids: CASSQDRVRTMGGGGVTYEQYF. CDR3 bases: TGCGCCAGCAGCCAAGATCGTGTACGGACCATGGGGGGCGGGGGCGTAACCTACGAGCAGTACTTC.

The chain has TRBV7-3 and TRBJ2-1; 12 bases fit TRBD2. Germline values: CDR1 SGHTA, CDR2 FQGTGA. The junction had 8 bases not matched to a gene; V was cut back by 1 base and J by 7 bases. This CDR3 is built from 17 residues. CDR3 DNA sequence: TGTGCCAGCAGCTTAAAAGGTCTAGCGGGAGGGCAGAATGAGCAGTTCTTC. The encoded protein is CASSLKGLAGGQNEQFF.